This TCR beta chain came from a study of PD-1 blockade in classical Hodgkin lymphoma. Looking at the study overall: Patients were given intravenous nivolumab, 3 mg/kg, every 2 weeks. Study results and limitations: Nivolumab starters within 1 year of ASCT were excluded. In newly diagnosed patients, baseline TCR diversity was reportedly below that of healthy donors. CD8+ TCR diversity did not rise significantly by C4D1, unlike CD4+.

V lost 2 bases to trimming and J lost 3 bases; unmatched junction nucleotides: 4. Germline-derived CDR1 and CDR2 are SGHRS and YFSETQ. The CDR3 is made up of 14 amino acids. Comment on this clone: The antigen is unknown.

Profiling relied on immunoSEQ multiplex PCR, and the TCRdb table lists in-frame clones only, not all of them. This table has several thousand clones, around nine tenths appearing once. As to time point: cycle 4 day 1 (C4D1), after less than 7 weeks of nivolumab. Following autologous stem cell transplantation, relapse occurred in every patient, and exposure to brentuximab vedotin varied. The genes are TRBV5-1 and TRBJ1-2, with 7 positions matching TRBD1. Sequencing was performed on peripheral blood mononuclear cells (PBMCs), taken before the fourth cycle of nivolumab. The receptor comes from a human donor with classical Hodgkin lymphoma. The CDR3 sequence is CASSFQGEDYGYTF. The DNA for the CDR3 is TGCGCCAGCAGCTTTCAGGGGGAGGACTATGGCTACACCTTC.